The 18 T cell receptor beta chains below were found in one sample sequenced in a study of cytomegalovirus exposure and HLA in healthy donors. Vbeta (60) and Jbeta (13) primers were used in the PCR. TCRdb's table, derived via immunoSEQ multiplex PCR, lists solely in-frame clones and lacks some. Of roughly 70,000 clones listed, around 91% were seen once; the top ten hold roughly 12%. Sequences were obtained from PBMCs. The receptors were gathered from a woman aged 25 to 39 in good health and CMV-seropositive.

The rearrangement links TRBV7-8 to TRBJ1-2; tentatively, D is TRBD1 (5 bases). This CDR3 region has 15 residues. The V end was cut by 0 bases, the J end by 0 bases, with 8 bases between. Germline CDR1 SGHVS, CDR2 FQNEAQ. The CDR3 spells CASSLAGRANYGYTF. CDR3 DNA sequence: TGTGCCAGCAGCTTAGCCGGCAGGGCTAACTATGGCTACACCTTC.

The chain links TRBV7-9 to TRBJ2-3, with 10 bases fitting TRBD2. Trimming removed 5 bases from V and 8 bases from J; junction bases left unmatched: 7. From germline, CDR1 is SEHNR and CDR2 FQNEAQ (reference sequence). CDR3 length: 14 amino acids. CDR3: CASSPRTSGFTQYF. CDR3 nucleotides: TGTGCCAGCAGCCCCAGGACTAGCGGCTTTACGCAGTATTTT.

The V gene is TRBV5-4, the J gene TRBJ2-1, with 13 bases that match TRBD2. This CDR3 region has 16 residues. CDR1 and CDR2 from the germline V gene are SGHNT and YYREEE (reference sequence). V was pared by 4 bases and J by 5 bases, with 6 bases of the junction left unmatched. The CDR3 coding sequence is TGTGCCAGCAGCACCGGGACTAGCGGGATCAACAATGAGCAGTTCTTC. Its protein product is CASSTGTSGINNEQFF.

This clone was detected once. V is TRBV15 and J is TRBJ1-1, with D possibly matching TRBD1 (6 bases). V dropped 0 bases and J dropped 14 bases, with 16 bases sitting between them. Germline V gene sequence: CDR1 LNHNV, CDR2 YYDKDF (reference sequence). This CDR3 has 13 amino acids. CDR3 in amino acids: CATSRDLIRQAFF. In DNA, the CDR3 is TGTGCCACCAGCAGAGATTTAATTCGACAGGCCTTCTTT.

This clone came up once. The chain uses TRBV29-1 and TRBJ2-1, with TRBD2 matching 8 bases. Germline V lookup: CDR1 SQVTM, CDR2 ANQGSEA. This CDR3 comprises 13 residues. J lost 5 bases, V lost 6 bases, and 6 bases had no gene match. CDR3 in DNA: TGCAGCGTAAGCGGGAGCCCCCACAATGAGCAGTTCTTC. Translated, it gives CSVSGSPHNEQFF.

V and J are TRBV28 and TRBJ1-5, with D hard to call. The germline V gene has CDR1 MDHEN and CDR2 SYDVKM. The CDR3 is made up of 13 amino acids. Between the trimmed V and J ends, which lost 6 bases and 5 bases, there was a span of 11 bases. This CDR3 reads CASRAQIDQPQHF. The CDR3 nucleotides read TGTGCCAGCAGGGCACAGATTGATCAGCCCCAGCATTTT.

J is TRBJ1-4 and V is TRBV5-4; D is ambiguous. This CDR3 spans 15 amino acids. Germline values: CDR1 SGHNT, CDR2 YYREEE (reference sequence). Trimming removed 1 base from V and 0 bases from J, with 7 bases in between. For the CDR3, the DNA is TGTGCCAGCAGCTTGAGCTCTGCAACTAATGAAAAACTGTTTTTT. This encodes CASSLSSATNEKLFF.

This sequence joins TRBV6-4 and TRBJ2-5; 7 bases map to TRBD2. The CDR3 spans 13 residues. Germline values: CDR1 MRHNA, CDR2 SNTAGT. With V trimmed by 8 bases and J by 5 bases, 8 bases remained unmatched. The CDR3 sequence is CASSRERQETQYF. Here the CDR3 DNA reads TGTGCCAGCTCGCGGGAGCGTCAGGAGACCCAGTACTTC.

V and J are TRBV29-1 and TRBJ1-2; weak D call: TRBD1 (6 bases). The germline V gene has CDR1 SQVTM and CDR2 ANQGSEA. This CDR3 is built from 12 residues. V lost 3 bases and J lost 6, with 11 bases in between. Here the CDR3 DNA reads TGCAGCGTTGAGGAGGGGGGGAATGGCTACACCTTC. Protein sequence: CSVEEGGNGYTF.

The genes are TRBV27 and TRBJ2-1; the match to TRBD2 covers 14 bases. CDR3 length: 15 amino acids. Germline CDR1 MNHEY, CDR2 SMNVEV (reference sequence). Trimming cost V 4 bases and J 8 bases; bases outside gene matches: 4. The CDR3 region has the DNA TGTGCCAGCAGTTCCGGGACTAGCGGGAGCGATGAGCAGTTCTTC. Protein: CASSSGTSGSDEQFF.

The chain joins TRBV5-1 to TRBJ2-5; tentative D call: TRBD2 (5 bases). The CDR3 runs to 15 residues. Trimming left V 0 bases short and J 5 bases short, with 14 bases between. CDR1 SGHRS and CDR2 YFSETQ come from the germline V gene. The CDR3 here is CASSLDDGVRETQYF. The CDR3 DNA is TGCGCCAGCAGCTTGGACGACGGGGTTCGGGAGACCCAGTACTTC.

The rearrangement uses TRBV7-2 and TRBJ2-2; 7 nucleotides agree with TRBD1. Germline trimming cut 1 base from V and 4 bases from J; bases unmatched to any gene: 6. In germline, CDR1 is SGHTA, CDR2 FQGNSA. This CDR3 spans 16 amino acids. CDR3 in DNA: TGTGCCAGCAGCTTAGGACAGGGAGTTTTCACCGGGGAGCTGTTTTTT. Translation: CASSLGQGVFTGELFF.

The rearrangement links TRBV7-9 to TRBJ2-1; 8 nucleotides line up with TRBD2. In germline, CDR1 is SEHNR, CDR2 FQNEAQ (reference sequence). This CDR3 is 16 amino acids long. V shed 4 bases, J shed 0 bases, and the junction held 5 bases outside the gene matches. CDR3 sequence (DNA): TGTGCCAGCAGCTCCGGGAGCGGGAGCTCCTACAATGAGCAGTTCTTC. This codes for CASSSGSGSSYNEQFF.

V gene TRBV7-9 combines with J gene TRBJ1-1, with TRBD1 as a possible D gene (6 bases). This CDR3 has 15 residues. V was pared by 3 bases and J by 5 bases, with 16 bases between. Germline CDR1 SEHNR, CDR2 FQNEAQ (reference sequence). The CDR3 sequence is CASSFKTGIGTEAFF. The CDR3 nucleotides are TGTGCCAGCAGCTTCAAGACAGGTATAGGGACTGAAGCTTTCTTT.

This chain uses TRBV5-4 with TRBJ1-2; 9 bases fit TRBD1. Germline V CDR1 and CDR2: SGHNT, YYREEE (reference sequence). J lost 2 bases, V lost 4 bases, and 6 bases had no gene match. CDR3 length: 15 residues. The CDR3 nucleotides are TGTGCCAGCAGCACGCCGACAGGGGGGAACTATGGCTACACCTTC. Its translation: CASSTPTGGNYGYTF.

The count of this clone is one. This chain connects TRBV7-2 to TRBJ2-5; possible D gene TRBD2, 6 bases. The CDR3 is 17 residues long. CDR1 and CDR2 from the germline V gene are SGHTA and FQGNSA. Trimming stripped 0 bases from V and 1 base from J, with 15 bases between. DNA of the CDR3: TGTGCCAGCAGCTTAGCGGGAGGCTGGCGGGCCCAAGAGACCCAGTACTTC. Protein sequence: CASSLAGGWRAQETQYF.

The chain combines TRBV5-1 with TRBJ2-3; no firm D call. Trimming stripped 7 bases from V and 0 bases from J, with 12 bases between. Germline CDR1 is SGHRS and CDR2 is YFSETQ. The CDR3 totals 14 residues. CDR3 nucleotide sequence: TGCGCCAGCGCTCGCGTCGGGAGCACAGATACGCAGTATTTT. It yields the protein CASARVGSTDTQYF.

This chain uses TRBV4-1 with TRBJ2-1; the match to TRBD1 covers 7 bases. With V trimmed by 4 bases and J by 7 bases, 1 base remained unmatched. Looked up from germline, CDR1 is MGHRA and CDR2 is YSYEKL. This CDR3 contains 12 residues. The CDR3: CASSPGQNEQFF. CDR3 nucleotides: TGCGCCAGCAGCCCGGGACAGAATGAGCAGTTCTTC.